This entry describes one TCR beta chain. Its antigen is still unknown. The data originate from a study of OX40 agonist ivuxolimab in advanced cancers. The germline V gene has CDR1 SGHVS and CDR2 FNYEAQ. Trimming took 5 bases from V and 4 from J; bases not matched to a gene: 7. The CDR3 runs to 16 residues. Whole-study findings and limits: There were also nonresponders showing low normalized T-cell clonal expansion. CD8+ T cells averaged more expanded clones than CD4+. Clonal expansion from baseline to week 6 occurred in both CD4+ and CD8+ T cells.

Libraries were prepared by immunoSEQ multiplex PCR; TCRdb keeps only in-frame clonotypes and omits some of them. The sample lists about 58,000 clones; roughly 85% were seen once. Here the sequenced sample was CD4+ or CD8+ T cells sorted from blood, taken in a trial of the OX40 agonist ivuxolimab. This TCR was sampled from an adult with an advanced solid tumor such as melanoma, head and neck, liver or kidney cancer. The chain couples TRBV7-6 to TRBJ1-3; 11 nucleotides line up with TRBD1. DNA of the CDR3: TGTGCCAGCAGCCCCGGGACAGGGGGGTTCGGAAACACCATATATTTT. Translating it yields CASSPGTGGFGNTIYF.